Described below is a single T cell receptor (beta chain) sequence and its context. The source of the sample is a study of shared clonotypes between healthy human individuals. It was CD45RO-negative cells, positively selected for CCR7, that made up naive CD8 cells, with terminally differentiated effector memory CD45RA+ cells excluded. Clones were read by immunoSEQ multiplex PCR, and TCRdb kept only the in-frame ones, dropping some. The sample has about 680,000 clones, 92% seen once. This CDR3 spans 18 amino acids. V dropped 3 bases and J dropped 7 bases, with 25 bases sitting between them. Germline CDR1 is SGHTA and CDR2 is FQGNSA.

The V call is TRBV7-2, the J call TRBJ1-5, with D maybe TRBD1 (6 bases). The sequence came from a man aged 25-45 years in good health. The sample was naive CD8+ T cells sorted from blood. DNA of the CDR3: TGTGCCAGCAGCTTGACAGAACCGGACAGTTTCCATAGACAGCCCCAGCATTTT. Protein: CASSLTEPDSFHRQPQHF.